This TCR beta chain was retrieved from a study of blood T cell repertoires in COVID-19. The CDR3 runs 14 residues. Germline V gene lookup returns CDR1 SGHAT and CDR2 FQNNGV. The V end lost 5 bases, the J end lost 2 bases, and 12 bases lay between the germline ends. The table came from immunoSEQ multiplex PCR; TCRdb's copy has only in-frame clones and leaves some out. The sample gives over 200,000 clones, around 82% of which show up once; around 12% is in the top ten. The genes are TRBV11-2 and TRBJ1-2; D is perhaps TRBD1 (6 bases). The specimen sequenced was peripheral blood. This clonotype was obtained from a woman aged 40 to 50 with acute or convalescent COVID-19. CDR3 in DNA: TGTGCCAGCAGCCCCGGGGGGCGAAACTATGGCTACACCTTC. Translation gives CASSPGGRNYGYTF.